Each of the 27 T cell receptor beta chains below was sequenced from the same sample in a study of OX40 agonist ivuxolimab in advanced cancers. Method: immunoSEQ multiplex PCR; TCRdb's copy keeps in-frame clones and lacks some. The table shows under 65,000 clones, with approximately 84% occurring only once. Sample: CD4+ or CD8+ T cells sorted from blood, taken in a trial of the OX40 agonist ivuxolimab. The receptors were gathered from an adult with an advanced solid tumor such as melanoma, head and neck, liver or kidney cancer.

CDR3: CASSTNRGPDEQYF. In DNA form, the CDR3 reads TGTGCCAGTAGTACCAACAGGGGGCCGGACGAGCAGTACTTC. This rearrangement joins TRBV19 to TRBJ2-7; 9 positions agree with TRBD1. The CDR3 totals 14 residues. The V and J ends lost 4 bases and 5 bases, in that order; junction bases with no gene match: 6. Germline CDR1 and CDR2: LNHDA and SQIVND (reference sequence).

The rearrangement joins TRBV13 to TRBJ2-3; 11 positions match TRBD2. The trim removed 4 bases at V and 6 bases at J, leaving 9 bases unmatched. The CDR3 covers 16 residues. Germline V gene lookup returns CDR1 PRHDT and CDR2 FYEKMQ (reference sequence). CDR3 sequence: CASSSKLAGAPDTQYF. The CDR3, as DNA: TGTGCCAGCAGCTCGAAACTAGCGGGAGCGCCTGATACGCAGTATTTT.

The rearrangement uses TRBV10-3 and TRBJ1-2; tentatively, D is TRBD1 (6 bases). The germline CDR1 and CDR2 sequences are ENHRY and SYGVKD. This CDR3 contains 14 residues. Trimming took off 0 bases at V and 7 bases at J, with 12 bases between the two ends. CDR3 residues: CAISESRTEGGYTF. The CDR3 bases are TGTGCCATCAGTGAGTCTCGGACAGAGGGTGGCTACACCTTC.

The chain recombines TRBV7-8 with TRBJ2-1; D is undetermined. Looked up from germline, CDR1 is SGHVS and CDR2 is FQNEAQ. The ends were cut back, 0 bases at V and 8 bases at J, with 17 bases in the middle. This CDR3 has 16 amino acids. The CDR3 loop is CASSLASAQPLDEQFF. CDR3 sequence (DNA): TGTGCCAGCAGCTTAGCTTCGGCCCAACCTTTAGATGAGCAGTTCTTC.

This chain joins TRBV28 and TRBJ2-1, with TRBD1 matching 9 bases. The germline CDR1 and CDR2 sequences are MDHEN and SYDVKM. V lost 5 bases to trimming and J lost 9 bases; unmatched junction nucleotides: 11. The CDR3 loop spans 15 amino acids. The CDR3 protein is CASSRPGQGRAEQFF. For the CDR3, the DNA is TGTGCCAGCAGTAGACCGGGACAGGGAAGGGCTGAGCAGTTCTTC.

A single count supports this clone. The J gene is TRBJ1-5, the V gene TRBV6-1; tentatively, D is TRBD1 (6 bases). Trimming shortened V by 6 bases and J by 9 bases, and 18 bases separated the two germline ends. This CDR3 has 14 amino acids. CDR1 MNHNS and CDR2 SASEGT come from the germline V gene. The DNA of the CDR3 is TGTGCCAGCAGCCCCGGGACACAAATCATGCCCCAGCATTTT. Its protein product is CASSPGTQIMPQHF.

The rearrangement uses TRBV5-1 and TRBJ1-4, with 8 bases that match TRBD1. V dropped 6 bases and J dropped 3; count of bases not matched to a gene: 10. The CDR3 covers 16 residues. CDR1 and CDR2 from the germline V gene are SGHRS and YFSETQ. The CDR3 protein is CASTQGQGLPNEKLFF. As DNA, the CDR3 is TGCGCCAGCACTCAAGGACAGGGTTTACCTAATGAAAAACTGTTTTTT.

The rearrangement joins TRBV18 to TRBJ2-2, with 11 bases matching TRBD2. Germline V gives CDR1 KGHSH, CDR2 LQKENI. This CDR3 spans 15 amino acids. V lost 4 bases to trimming and J lost 6 bases; unmatched junction nucleotides: 4. The CDR3 DNA reads TGTGCCAGCTCACTCACTAGCGGGAGTCCCGGGGAGCTGTTTTTT. Its translation: CASSLTSGSPGELFF. Based on the CDR3 plus reference TRBV18 and TRBJ2-2, the full variable domain is NAGVMQNPRHLVRRRGQEARLRCSPMKGHSHVYWYRQLPEEGLKFMVYLQKENIIDESGMPKERFSAEFPKEGPSILRIQQVVRGDSAAYFCASSLTSGSPGELFFGEGSRLTVL.

This chain joins TRBV5-4 and TRBJ2-3; 10 nucleotides agree with TRBD2. The germline CDR1 and CDR2 sequences are SGHNT and YYREEE (reference sequence). The CDR3 runs 17 residues. V trimming: 1 base; J trimming: 3 bases; junction bases outside the gene matches: 8. DNA for the CDR3: TGTGCCAGCAGCTTGCCGGGACTAGCGATAGGGACAGATACGCAGTATTTT. Its protein product is CASSLPGLAIGTDTQYF.

The V gene is TRBV7-3, the J gene TRBJ2-2, with 9 bases aligning to TRBD1. The CDR3 length is 14 residues. CDR1 is SGHTA and CDR2 is FQGTGA in the germline V gene. With 4 bases clipped from V and 4 bases from J, the junction kept 1 base outside the gene matches. CDR3 sequence reads: CASSWDRVTGELFF. Written as DNA, the CDR3 is TGTGCCAGCAGCTGGGACAGGGTCACCGGGGAGCTGTTTTTT.

V is TRBV14 and J is TRBJ2-1, with 7 bases matching TRBD1. V lost 2 bases to trimming and J lost 4 bases; unmatched junction nucleotides: 11. Germline lookup yields CDR1 SGHDN and CDR2 FVKESK. This CDR3 region has 17 residues. The CDR3 spells CASSQPTDRLEYNEQFF. The CDR3 bases are TGTGCCAGCAGCCAACCTACGGACAGGTTAGAGTACAATGAGCAGTTCTTC.

The chain carries TRBV4-3 and TRBJ1-5; tentative D call: TRBD1 (5 bases). V lost 0 bases and J 6 bases, leaving 12 bases between the germline ends. This CDR3 comprises 15 residues. From germline, CDR1 is LGHNA and CDR2 YSLEER. The CDR3 sequence is CASSQDHQGGQPQHF. The CDR3 nucleotides read TGCGCCAGCAGCCAAGATCACCAGGGAGGTCAGCCCCAGCATTTT.

This chain connects TRBV6-1 to TRBJ2-1, with 7 bases fitting TRBD2. The CDR3 loop spans 15 amino acids. Germline V lookup: CDR1 MNHNS, CDR2 SASEGT. Trimming cost V 1 base and J 3 bases; bases outside gene matches: 3. The CDR3 sequence is CASSEVERGYNEQFF. CDR3 in DNA: TGTGCCAGCAGTGAAGTAGAGCGGGGCTACAATGAGCAGTTCTTC.

This chain uses TRBV2 with TRBJ1-4, with 9 nucleotides matching TRBD1. V trimming: 3 bases; J trimming: 8 bases; junction bases outside the gene matches: 4. Germline CDR1 SNHLY, CDR2 FYNNEI. There are 14 residues in the CDR3. The DNA of the CDR3 is TGTGCCAGCAGTGAGACAGGGGGAAAAGAAAAACTGTTTTTT. Protein: CASSETGGKEKLFF. Full variable domain (rest looked up from reference TRBV2 and TRBJ1-4): EPEVTQTPSHQVTQMGQEVILRCVPISNHLYFYWYRQILGQKVEFLVSFYNNEISEKSEIFDDQFSVERPDGSNFTLKIRSTKLEDSAMYFCASSETGGKEKLFFGSGTQLSVL.

The chain joins TRBV6-5 to TRBJ1-2; 7 bases are shared with TRBD1. The V gene's germline CDR1 is MNHEY and CDR2 SVGAGI. This CDR3 has 13 amino acids. V was pared by 6 bases and J by 4 bases, with 5 bases of the junction left unmatched. The CDR3 spells CASRGGEGYGYTF. DNA for the CDR3: TGTGCCAGCAGAGGGGGCGAGGGCTATGGCTACACCTTC.

This clone has just a few counts. The genes are TRBV28 and TRBJ1-2; D is ambiguous. The germline V gene encodes CDR1 MDHEN and CDR2 SYDVKM. The CDR3 is 13 residues long. Trimming left V 5 bases short and J 4 bases short, with 11 bases between. The CDR3 reads CASSPPGSYGYTF. For the CDR3, the DNA is TGTGCCAGCAGTCCCCCGGGTAGCTATGGCTACACCTTC.

The chain recombines TRBV2 with TRBJ2-5, with no clear D. V was pared by 4 bases and J by 2 bases, with 8 bases between. Germline V gives CDR1 SNHLY, CDR2 FYNNEI. The CDR3 sequence is 13 residues long. CDR3 sequence reads: CASSGGRQETQYF. The CDR3 coding sequence is TGTGCCAGCAGTGGCGGTAGACAAGAGACCCAGTACTTC. Filled out from reference TRBV2 and TRBJ2-5, the complete variable domain reads EPEVTQTPSHQVTQMGQEVILRCVPISNHLYFYWYRQILGQKVEFLVSFYNNEISEKSEIFDDQFSVERPDGSNFTLKIRSTKLEDSAMYFCASSGGRQETQYFGPGTRLLVL.

This sequence joins TRBV28 and TRBJ1-1, with 7 bases matching TRBD1. The CDR3 runs to 14 residues. CDR1 MDHEN and CDR2 SYDVKM come from the germline V gene. The V gene end was trimmed by 2 bases and the J gene end by 10 bases; junction bases not matched to a gene: 10. CDR3 amino acids: CASSLNRGGFGAFF. The CDR3 coding sequence is TGTGCCAGCAGTTTAAACAGGGGAGGGTTCGGAGCTTTCTTT.

J is TRBJ1-1 and V is TRBV6-5; D remains unclear. V gave up 0 bases and J gave up 5 bases, with 13 bases separating them. The germline CDR1 and CDR2 sequences are MNHEY and SVGAGI. CDR3 size: 15 residues. The CDR3 nucleotides read TGTGCCAGCAGTTACTCCCGGGTCAGTAAAACTGAAGCTTTCTTT. Amino acids: CASSYSRVSKTEAFF.

The chain links TRBV7-8 to TRBJ1-2, with D perhaps matching TRBD1 (5 bases). The V and J ends lost 0 bases and 4 bases respectively, with 12 bases between them. Per germline, CDR1 SGHVS and CDR2 FQNEAQ. The CDR3 has 15 residues. The CDR3 DNA reads as TGTGCCAGCAGCTTAGCTTCCCGGGGGTCCTATGGCTACACCTTC. Its protein product is CASSLASRGSYGYTF.

The rearrangement uses TRBV5-5 and TRBJ2-3; D is unresolved. Germline V gene lookup returns CDR1 SGHKS and CDR2 YYEKEE (reference sequence). V lost 2 bases and J 5 bases, leaving 12 bases between the germline ends. The CDR3 runs to 14 residues. CDR3 DNA: TGTGCCAGCAGCTTTCGGACCTTGGGAGATACGCAGTATTTT. Translation gives CASSFRTLGDTQYF.

The rearrangement joins TRBV18 to TRBJ2-3, with D perhaps TRBD2 (6 bases). CDR1 and CDR2 from the germline V gene are KGHSH and LQKENI. Trimming shortened V by 1 base and J by 6 bases, and 11 bases separated the two germline ends. This CDR3 region has 14 residues. This chain's CDR3 is CASSPRISGDTQYF. The DNA of the CDR3 is TGTGCCAGCTCACCACGGATCAGCGGGGATACGCAGTATTTT. Drawing the rest from reference TRBV18 and TRBJ2-3, the complete variable domain is NAGVMQNPRHLVRRRGQEARLRCSPMKGHSHVYWYRQLPEEGLKFMVYLQKENIIDESGMPKERFSAEFPKEGPSILRIQQVVRGDSAAYFCASSPRISGDTQYFGPGTRLTVL.

V is TRBV5-1 and J is TRBJ1-1; D gene uncertain. The CDR3 contains 13 residues. Germline lookup yields CDR1 SGHRS and CDR2 YFSETQ. Trimming left V 0 bases short and J 9 bases short, with 12 bases between. The CDR3 region is CASSLGVFGKAFF. The CDR3 DNA sequence: TGCGCCAGCAGCTTGGGAGTGTTTGGGAAAGCTTTCTTT. Full variable domain (remainder filled in from reference TRBV5-1 and TRBJ1-1): KAGVTQTPRYLIKTRGQQVTLSCSPISGHRSVSWYQQTPGQGLQFLFEYFSETQRNKGNFPGRFSGRQFSNSRSEMNVSTLELGDSALYLCASSLGVFGKAFFGQGTRLTVV.

This rearrangement joins TRBV6-5 to TRBJ2-7; tentatively, D is TRBD1 (6 bases). V was clipped by 4 bases and J by 0 bases, with 13 bases between them. From germline, CDR1 is MNHEY and CDR2 SVGAGI. The CDR3 consists of 15 residues. In DNA, the CDR3 is TGTGCCAGCAGTTCTCCCGGGACAACCTCCTACGAGCAGTACTTC. It codes for CASSSPGTTSYEQYF.

CDR3 sequence: CASSPTGQGKAFF. The CDR3 DNA sequence: TGTGCCAGCAGCCCAACAGGGCAGGGGAAGGCTTTCTTT. The V call is TRBV7-2, the J call TRBJ1-1, with D maybe TRBD1 (6 bases). Trimming stripped 5 bases from V and 11 bases from J, with 18 bases between. Germline V gene lookup returns CDR1 SGHTA and CDR2 FQGNSA. This CDR3 is built from 13 residues.

V is TRBV6-1 and J is TRBJ1-2; no reliable D call. CDR1 and CDR2 (germline): MNHNS, SASEGT. Trimming removed 2 bases from V and 6 bases from J, with 10 bases in between. This CDR3 is 13 amino acids long. The CDR3 loop is CASSEWMVDGYTF. CDR3 bases: TGTGCCAGCAGTGAATGGATGGTAGATGGCTACACCTTC.

This chain links TRBV19 with TRBJ1-1, with 7 bases that match TRBD1. CDR1 LNHDA and CDR2 SQIVND come from the germline V gene (reference sequence). There are 17 residues in the CDR3. V shed 8 bases, J shed 1 base, and the junction held 16 bases outside the gene matches. CDR3 coding DNA: TGTGCCAGTTCCATACTCGCTCCGGGACAGTCGAACACTGAAGCTTTCTTT. Protein product: CASSILAPGQSNTEAFF.